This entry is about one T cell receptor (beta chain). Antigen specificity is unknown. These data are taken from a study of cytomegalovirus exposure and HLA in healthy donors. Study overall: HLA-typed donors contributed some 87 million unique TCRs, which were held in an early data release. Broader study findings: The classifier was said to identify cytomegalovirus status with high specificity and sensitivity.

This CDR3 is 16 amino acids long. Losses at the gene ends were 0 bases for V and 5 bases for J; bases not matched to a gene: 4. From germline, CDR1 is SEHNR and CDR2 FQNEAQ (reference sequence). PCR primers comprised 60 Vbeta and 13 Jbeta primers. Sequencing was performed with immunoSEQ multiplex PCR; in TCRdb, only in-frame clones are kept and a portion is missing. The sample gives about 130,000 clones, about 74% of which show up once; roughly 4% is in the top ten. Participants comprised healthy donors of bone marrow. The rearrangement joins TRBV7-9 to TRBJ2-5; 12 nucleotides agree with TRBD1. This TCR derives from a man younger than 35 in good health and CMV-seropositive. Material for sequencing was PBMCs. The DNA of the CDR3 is TGTGCCAGCAGCTTAGCGGGACAGGGGGCGAGGGAGACCCAGTACTTC. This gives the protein CASSLAGQGARETQYF.